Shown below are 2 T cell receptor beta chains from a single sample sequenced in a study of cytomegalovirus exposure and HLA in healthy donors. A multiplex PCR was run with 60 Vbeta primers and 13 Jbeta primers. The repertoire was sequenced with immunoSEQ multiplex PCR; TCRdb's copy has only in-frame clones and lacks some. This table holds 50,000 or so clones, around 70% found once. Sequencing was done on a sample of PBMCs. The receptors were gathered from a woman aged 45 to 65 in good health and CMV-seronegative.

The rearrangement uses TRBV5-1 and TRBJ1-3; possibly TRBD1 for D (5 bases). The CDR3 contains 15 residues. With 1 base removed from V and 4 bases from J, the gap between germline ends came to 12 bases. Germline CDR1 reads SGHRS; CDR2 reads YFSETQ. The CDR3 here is CASSLQGGEGNTIYF. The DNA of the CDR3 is TGCGCCAGCAGCTTGCAGGGAGGAGAGGGAAACACCATATATTTT.

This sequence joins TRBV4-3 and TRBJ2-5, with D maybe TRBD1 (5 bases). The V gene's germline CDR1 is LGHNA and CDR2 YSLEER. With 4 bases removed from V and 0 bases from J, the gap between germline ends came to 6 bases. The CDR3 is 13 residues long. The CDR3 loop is CASSLTDQETQYF. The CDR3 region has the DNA TGCGCCAGCAGCCTGACAGACCAAGAGACCCAGTACTTC.